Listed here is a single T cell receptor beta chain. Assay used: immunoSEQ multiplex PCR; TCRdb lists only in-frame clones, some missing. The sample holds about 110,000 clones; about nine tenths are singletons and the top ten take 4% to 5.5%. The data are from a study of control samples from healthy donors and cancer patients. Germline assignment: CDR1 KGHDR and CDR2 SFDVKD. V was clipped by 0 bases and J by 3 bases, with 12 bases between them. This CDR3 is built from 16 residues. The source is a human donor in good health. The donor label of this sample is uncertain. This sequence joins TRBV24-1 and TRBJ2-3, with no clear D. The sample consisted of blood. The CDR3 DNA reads TGTGCCACCAGTGATTTGCAAGAATCAGCGACAGATACGCAGTATTTT. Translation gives CATSDLQESATDTQYF.